This entry features one T cell receptor (beta chain) sequence. V was shortened by 4 bases and J by 2 bases, with 10 bases between the two germline ends. The germline V gene encodes CDR1 GTSNPN and CDR2 SVGIG (reference sequence). CDR3 length: 13 residues. Those enrolled, adults aged roughly 18 to 100 years, came from some 25 US areas. Cohort placement rested on clinical history that participants reported themselves. These data come from a study of blood T cell repertoires in COVID-19. At the level of the study: Whether acute or convalescent, the COVID-19 samples came from the United States, Italy and Spain.

Original handling: Reference gene primers were amplified, and this amplification served to estimate nucleated cell counts. Assay used: immunoSEQ multiplex PCR; TCRdb lists only in-frame clones, some missing. Clone size and the V and J calls come from that table; the DNA yielded D and trimming. The table lists fewer than 350,000 clones, about 83% of them singletons, with 6% in the top ten. The V gene is TRBV30, the J gene TRBJ2-3; D remains ambiguous. The sample was PBMCs or T cells enriched from blood (not recorded which). The origin of this receptor is a woman aged 40 to 55 who had recovered from COVID-19. The CDR3 region has the DNA TGTGCCTGGACAACTTGGTACACAGATACGCAGTATTTT. This sequence encodes CAWTTWYTDTQYF.